What follows are 32 T cell receptor beta chains derived from one specimen sequenced in a study of regulatory T cells in long-lasting Graves disease. Indicated time point: newly diagnosed GD, antithyroid drugs for less than 3 months. From RNA extracted from PBMCs, the TCR library was made. In building TCR beta libraries, iRepertoire HTBI primers were used together with Arm-PCR of CDR3 regions. TCRdb passed the multiplex PCR reads through MiXCR, listing each CDR3 protein once. The sample contains more than 300,000 distinct CDR3 sequences, about a sixth of which appear only once. Sequencing used peripheral blood mononuclear cells (PBMCs), obtained at new diagnosis, from a patient treated with antithyroid drugs. These TCRs come from a female donor with Graves disease.

This clonotype appeared a few times. This chain uses TRBV3-1 with TRBJ2-3; 7 bases are shared with TRBD2. The V and J ends lost 5 bases and 0 bases, in that order; junction bases with no gene match: 5. Germline CDR1 LGHDT, CDR2 YNNKEL (reference sequence). This CDR3 is 15 amino acids long. CDR3 loop: CASSILATSTDTQYF. The CDR3, as DNA: TGTGCCAGCAGCATACTAGCGACTAGCACAGATACGCAGTATTTT.

This clonotype was recorded at least ten times. The CDR3 nucleotides are TGTGCCAGCAGCGTCCGGGACATGAACACTGAAGCTTTCTTT. It translates to CASSVRDMNTEAFF. The V and J genes are TRBV9 and TRBJ1-1; tentatively, D is TRBD1 (6 bases). The CDR3 extends over 14 amino acids. Germline V gives CDR1 SGDLS, CDR2 YYNGEE. V was cut by 2 bases and J by 0 bases, with 8 bases left in between.

This clonotype was picked up many times. The chain uses TRBV5-1 and TRBJ2-1; 13 nucleotides align to TRBD2. Per the germline V gene, CDR1 is SGHRS and CDR2 is YFSETQ. CDR3 size: 16 residues. J was trimmed by 7 bases and V by 3 bases; bases with no gene match: 7. CDR3 in amino acids: CASSSTSGGGFNEQFF. CDR3 in DNA: TGCGCCAGCAGCTCAACTAGCGGGGGGGGGTTTAATGAGCAGTTCTTC.

This clonotype was recorded at least ten times. The V call is TRBV16, the J call TRBJ1-3, with D possibly TRBD1 on 6 matching bases. V lost 1 base and J 4 bases, leaving 11 bases between the germline ends. CDR1 and CDR2 (germline): KGHSY, FQNENV. The CDR3 covers 15 residues. The CDR3 loop reads CASSQFSGAGNTIYF. The CDR3 DNA is TGTGCCAGCAGCCAATTCTCAGGGGCCGGAAACACCATATATTTT. Complete variable domain (other parts from reference TRBV16 and TRBJ1-3): GEEVAQTPKHLVRGEGQKAKLYCAPIKGHSYVFWYQQVLKNEFKFLISFQNENVFDETGMPKERFSAKCLPNSPCSLEIQATKLEDSAVYFCASSQFSGAGNTIYFGEGSWLTVV.

This clonotype was observed at least ten times. The V call is TRBV27, the J call TRBJ1-1, with D unclear. Trimming cost V 3 bases and J 5 bases, with 10 bases left between them. From germline, CDR1 is MNHEY and CDR2 SMNVEV (reference sequence). The CDR3 is 13 amino acids. CDR3 nucleotide sequence: TGTGCCAGCAGTTTTGTGCGCCAAACTGAAGCTTTCTTT. Translation gives CASSFVRQTEAFF.

The table lists this clonotype with many counts. The V gene is TRBV11-2, the J gene TRBJ1-2; D perhaps matches TRBD1 (6 bases). The germline V and J ends were trimmed by 5 bases and 3 bases, with 16 bases remaining between them. CDR1 and CDR2 (germline): SGHAT, FQNNGV. This CDR3 has 15 amino acids. The CDR3 sequence: CASSHAGVEYYGYTF. Written as DNA, the CDR3 is TGTGCCAGCAGCCATGCAGGGGTGGAGTACTATGGCTACACCTTC. Full variable domain (outside the CDR3, taken from reference TRBV11-2 and TRBJ1-2): EAGVAQSPRYKIIEKRQSVAFWCNPISGHATLYWYQQILGQGPKLLIQFQNNGVVDDSQLPKDRFSAERLKGVDSTLKIQPAKLEDSAVYLCASSHAGVEYYGYTFGSGTRLTVV.

This clonotype has a handful of counts. The CDR3: CASSSQTGIVANEQFF. The CDR3 region has the DNA TGTGCCAGCAGCTCACAAACAGGGATAGTCGCAAATGAGCAGTTCTTC. V usage is TRBV7-3 and J usage is TRBJ2-1; tentatively, D is TRBD1 (6 bases). The V gene's germline CDR1 is SGHTA and CDR2 FQGTGA. CDR3 size: 16 residues. Trimming took 4 bases from V and 7 from J, leaving 20 bases between them. Drawing the rest from reference TRBV7-3 and TRBJ2-1, the complete variable domain is GAGVSQTPSNKVTEKGKYVELRCDPISGHTALYWYRQSLGQGPEFLIYFQGTGAADDSGLPNDRFFAVRPEGSVSTLKIQRTERGDSAVYLCASSSQTGIVANEQFFGPGTRLTVL.

The chain employs TRBV19 and TRBJ1-5; D remains ambiguous. The length of the CDR3 is 15 residues. V shed 4 bases and J shed 2 bases, with 12 bases lying between them. Germline values: CDR1 LNHDA, CDR2 SQIVND (reference sequence). The CDR3 region has the DNA TGTGCCAGTAGTAATCTGGCAAACGGCAATCAGCCCCAGCATTTT. Translation gives CASSNLANGNQPQHF.

The gene calls are TRBV20-1 and TRBJ2-3, with no clear D. CDR1 and CDR2 from the germline V gene are DFQATT and SNEGSKA (reference sequence). The CDR3 runs to 13 residues. V was trimmed by 0 bases and J by 1 base, leaving 5 bases between them. CDR3 nucleotide sequence: TGCAGTGCTAGAGAGGACGGCACAGATACGCAGTATTTT. Encoded protein: CSAREDGTDTQYF.

This clonotype was recorded once. This rearrangement joins TRBV7-9 to TRBJ1-1; 8 bases are a match to TRBD1. Germline lookup yields CDR1 SEHNR and CDR2 FQNEAQ (reference sequence). V trimming: 6 bases; J trimming: 2 bases; junction bases outside the gene matches: 14. CDR3 size: 17 residues. The CDR3 sequence is CASSAPGQDQLNTEAFF. In nucleotides, the CDR3 is TGTGCCAGCAGTGCACCGGGACAGGATCAATTAAACACTGAAGCTTTCTTT.

The CDR3 DNA reads TGCGCCAGCAGCCACGCCACCACCCATGAGGCTCCGTTAATCTACGAGCAGTACTTC. Residues: CASSHATTHEAPLIYEQYF. This sequence joins TRBV4-3 and TRBJ2-7; D unclear. V dropped 3 bases and J dropped 3 bases, with 27 bases sitting between them. CDR1 LGHNA and CDR2 YSLEER come from the germline V gene. The CDR3 is 19 amino acids.

This chain connects TRBV5-1 to TRBJ2-5; D is undetermined. This CDR3 comprises 16 residues. Germline CDR1 is SGHRS and CDR2 is YFSETQ. Deletions cut 1 base from V and 0 bases from J, with 13 bases between. In nucleotides, the CDR3 is TGCGCCAGCAGCTTGAGCCCGCCGCCGGACCAAGAGACCCAGTACTTC. As protein: CASSLSPPPDQETQYF.

This clonotype was recorded at least ten times. V and J are TRBV28 and TRBJ1-1, with D unresolved. The CDR3 is 15 amino acids. Germline loops: CDR1 MDHEN, CDR2 SYDVKM. V lost 5 bases and J lost 0, with 13 bases in between. CDR3 nucleotides: TGTGCCAGCAGTCCGCAGGACCGTTTGAACACTGAAGCTTTCTTT. Its translation: CASSPQDRLNTEAFF.

The genes are TRBV12-3 or TRBV12-4 and TRBJ2-2; the D gene is possibly TRBD1 (5 bases). The CDR3 extends over 15 amino acids. Trimming removed 6 bases from V and 3 bases from J, with 14 bases in between. CDR3 region: CASRRLLGHTGELFF. As DNA, the CDR3 is TGTGCCAGCAGACGCTTACTGGGGCACACCGGGGAGCTGTTTTTT.

This chain uses TRBV6-5 with TRBJ2-7; no clear D gene. V lost 4 bases and J 2 bases, leaving 18 bases between the germline ends. The CDR3 contains 16 residues. Germline V CDR1 and CDR2: MNHEY, SVGAGI. The CDR3 bases are TGTGCCAGCAGTTTATCGATCTTTGTGGCCCCCTACGAGCAGTACTTC. Amino acid sequence: CASSLSIFVAPYEQYF.

This clonotype occurred many times. The chain carries TRBV27 and TRBJ1-1, with TRBD1 as a possible D gene (6 bases). V gave up 2 bases and J gave up 2 bases, with 15 bases separating them. Per the germline V gene, CDR1 is MNHEY and CDR2 is SMNVEV (reference sequence). There are 16 residues in the CDR3. In DNA form, the CDR3 reads TGTGCCAGCAGTTTACGGGCGGGGGCGGGTAACACTGAAGCTTTCTTT. This encodes CASSLRAGAGNTEAFF.

The chain recombines TRBV4-1 with TRBJ1-2; 8 nucleotides match TRBD1. CDR1 is MGHRA and CDR2 is YSYEKL in the germline V gene. This CDR3 region has 16 residues. J was trimmed by 7 bases and V by 1 base; bases with no gene match: 11. CDR3 region: CASSQASEQGAGGYTF. The CDR3 nucleotides are TGCGCCAGCAGCCAAGCTAGCGAGCAGGGGGCTGGTGGCTACACCTTC.

The table lists this clonotype with many counts. The chain couples TRBV13 to TRBJ1-5; D remains ambiguous. The V and J ends lost 5 bases and 9 bases respectively, with 14 bases between them. The CDR3 totals 13 residues. Germline loops: CDR1 PRHDT, CDR2 FYEKMQ (reference sequence). In nucleotides, the CDR3 is TGTGCCAGCAGCCCTGGGTCGGTTGGGCCCCAGCATTTT. This sequence encodes CASSPGSVGPQHF.

This clonotype was picked up many times. The chain carries TRBV24-1 and TRBJ2-1, with D unclear. Germline values: CDR1 KGHDR, CDR2 SFDVKD. CDR3 length equals 13 residues. V was pared by 4 bases and J by 15 bases, with 18 bases between. CDR3 DNA sequence: TGTGCCACCAGTGAGACTGGTACCAGGTTATCGTTCTTC. Amino acids: CATSETGTRLSFF.

This clonotype came up a few times. This chain's CDR3 is CASSPGTSGTSGYEQYF. CDR3 in DNA: TGTGCCAGCAGCCCAGGGACTAGCGGGACCTCAGGCTACGAGCAGTACTTC. The chain employs TRBV7-9 and TRBJ2-7, with 13 bases lining up with TRBD2. The CDR3 covers 17 residues. CDR1 is SEHNR and CDR2 is FQNEAQ in the germline V gene (reference sequence). The ends lost 5 bases at V and 3 bases at J; junction bases unmatched: 10.

This clonotype has just a few counts. This rearrangement joins TRBV4-3 to TRBJ1-1; D gene ambiguous. From germline, CDR1 is LGHNA and CDR2 YSLEER. The CDR3 has 14 amino acids. Trimming left V 0 bases short and J 1 base short, with 6 bases between. CDR3 sequence reads: CASSQDSRNTEAFF. CDR3 DNA sequence: TGCGCCAGCAGCCAAGATAGCCGGAACACTGAAGCTTTCTTT.

At least ten counts were recorded for this clonotype. The chain joins TRBV7-9 to TRBJ1-2; D uncertain. The ends were cut back, 5 bases at V and 0 bases at J, with 10 bases in the middle. The length of the CDR3 is 14 residues. Germline CDR1 is SEHNR and CDR2 is FQNEAQ (reference sequence). The CDR3: CASSPNRPNYGYTF. DNA of the CDR3: TGTGCCAGCAGCCCGAACAGACCTAACTATGGCTACACCTTC.

This clonotype showed up many times. The chain recombines TRBV7-2 with TRBJ2-7, with 9 positions matching TRBD2. The V segment lost 5 bases and the J segment 5 bases; nucleotides outside the gene matches: 10. Germline CDR1 is SGHTA and CDR2 is FQGNSA. The CDR3 is 15 residues long. The CDR3 DNA reads as TGTGCCAGCAGCACAATAGCGGGAGCACTAGACGAGCAGTACTTC. As protein: CASSTIAGALDEQYF.

The chain recombines TRBV19 with TRBJ2-2; D uncertain. V lost 6 bases and J lost 6, with 5 bases in between. The CDR3 loop spans 11 amino acids. The germline CDR1 and CDR2 sequences are LNHDA and SQIVND (reference sequence). Here the CDR3 DNA reads TGTGCCAGTAGAAAACCCGGGGAGCTGTTTTTT. Protein: CASRKPGELFF.

The chain links TRBV11-2 to TRBJ2-6; no clear D gene. The germline CDR1 and CDR2 sequences are SGHAT and FQNNGV. CDR3 length equals 15 residues. With 5 bases removed from V and 0 bases from J, the gap between germline ends came to 8 bases. CDR3: CASSPSPSGANVLTF. As DNA, the CDR3 is TGTGCCAGCAGCCCAAGCCCCTCTGGGGCCAACGTCCTGACTTTC.

This clonotype was seen only once. The chain combines TRBV20-1 with TRBJ2-5, with a weak D call TRBD2 (6 bases). Germline V lookup: CDR1 DFQATT, CDR2 SNEGSKA (reference sequence). Between the trimmed V and J ends, which lost 0 bases and 4 bases, there was a span of 12 bases. The CDR3 spans 14 residues. The CDR3 nucleotides read TGCAGTGCTAGAGATACTAGCTCGGGAGAGACCCAGTACTTC. This translates into CSARDTSSGETQYF.

This clonotype was picked up many times. This chain links TRBV20-1 with TRBJ1-2; a possible D gene is TRBD1 (6 bases). Trimming took off 0 bases at V and 8 bases at J, with 22 bases between the two ends. Germline V gives CDR1 DFQATT, CDR2 SNEGSKA (reference sequence). The CDR3 has 16 amino acids. CDR3 sequence (DNA): TGCAGTGCTAGAGATCCGAAGCAGGGGTTGGATTCCGGCTACACCTTC. It specifies CSARDPKQGLDSGYTF.

Only a few counts were recorded for this clonotype. The chain carries TRBV20-1 and TRBJ1-5, with D possibly TRBD1 on 6 matching bases. Trimming shortened V by 4 bases and J by 5 bases, and 15 bases separated the two germline ends. The CDR3 consists of 14 residues. Germline V gene sequence: CDR1 DFQATT, CDR2 SNEGSKA (reference sequence). CDR3 DNA sequence: TGCAGTGCTAATAGGGGGAGATTGGATCAGCCCCAGCATTTT. This translates into CSANRGRLDQPQHF.

This chain uses TRBV20-1 with TRBJ2-3; 12 nucleotides agree with TRBD2. The CDR3 contains 15 residues. Germline V gene lookup returns CDR1 DFQATT and CDR2 SNEGSKA (reference sequence). Trimming removed 6 bases from V and 3 bases from J; junction bases left unmatched: 7. This chain's CDR3 is CSAWPLAGGTDTQYF. As DNA, the CDR3 is TGCAGTGCCTGGCCCCTAGCGGGAGGGACAGATACGCAGTATTTT.

This clonotype was observed a handful of times. The rearrangement links TRBV19 to TRBJ2-2; 7 bases align to TRBD1. From germline, CDR1 is LNHDA and CDR2 SQIVND (reference sequence). The ends lost 7 bases at V and 9 bases at J; junction bases unmatched: 17. The CDR3 is 16 residues long. CDR3 protein: CASNQGGARPPRELFF. The CDR3 coding sequence is TGTGCCAGTAACCAAGGGGGCGCGAGGCCCCCCCGGGAGCTGTTTTTT.

This clonotype showed up many times. The rearrangement joins TRBV27 to TRBJ1-2; D may be TRBD1 (6 bases). The CDR3 is 14 amino acids. Germline V gene data show CDR1 as MNHEY and CDR2 as SMNVEV (reference sequence). Trimming shortened V by 6 bases and J by 4 bases, and 15 bases separated the two germline ends. This CDR3 is CASSPAGQTYGYTF. DNA of the CDR3: TGTGCCAGCAGCCCCGCCGGACAGACCTATGGCTACACCTTC.

In its sample, this clonotype was seen many times. The rearrangement uses TRBV27 and TRBJ2-3; 7 bases agree with TRBD1. Per germline, CDR1 MNHEY and CDR2 SMNVEV (reference sequence). V dropped 5 bases and J dropped 2; count of bases not matched to a gene: 7. CDR3 length: 15 amino acids. CDR3 DNA sequence: TGTGCCAGCAGTCAAACAGGGGCCCTCACAGATACGCAGTATTTT. It is translated as CASSQTGALTDTQYF.